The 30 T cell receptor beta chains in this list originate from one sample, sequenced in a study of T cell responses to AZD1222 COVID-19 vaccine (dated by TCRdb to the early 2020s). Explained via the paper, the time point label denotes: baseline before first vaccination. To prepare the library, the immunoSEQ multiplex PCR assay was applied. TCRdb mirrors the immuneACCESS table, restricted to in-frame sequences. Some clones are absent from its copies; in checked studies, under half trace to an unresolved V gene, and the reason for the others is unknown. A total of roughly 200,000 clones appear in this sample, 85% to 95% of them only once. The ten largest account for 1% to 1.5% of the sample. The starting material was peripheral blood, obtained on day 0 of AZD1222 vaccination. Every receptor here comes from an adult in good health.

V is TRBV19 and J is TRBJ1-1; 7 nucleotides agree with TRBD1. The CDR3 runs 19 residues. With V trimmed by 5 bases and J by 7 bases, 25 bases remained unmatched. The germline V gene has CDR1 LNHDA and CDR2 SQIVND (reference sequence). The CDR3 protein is CASSPNFIPTLTGPSEAFF. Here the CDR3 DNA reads TGTGCCAGTAGTCCCAACTTCATCCCGACACTGACAGGGCCCAGTGAAGCTTTCTTT.

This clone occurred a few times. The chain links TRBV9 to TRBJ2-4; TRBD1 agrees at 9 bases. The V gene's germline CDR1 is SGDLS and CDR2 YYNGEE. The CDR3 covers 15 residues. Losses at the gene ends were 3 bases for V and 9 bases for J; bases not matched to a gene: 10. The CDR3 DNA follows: TGTGCCAGCAGCGGAGGAGGACAGGGGTTGGGCATTCAGTACTTC. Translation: CASSGGGQGLGIQYF.

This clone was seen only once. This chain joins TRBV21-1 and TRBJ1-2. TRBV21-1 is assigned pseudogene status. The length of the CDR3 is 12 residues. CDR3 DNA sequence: TGTGCCAGCAGCAAACTCCGGCATGGCTACACCTTC. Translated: CASSKLRHGYTF.

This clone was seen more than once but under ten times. The CDR3 DNA follows: TGTGCCAGCAGCCGGGACACCTACGAGCAGTACTTC. Protein sequence: CASSRDTYEQYF. The rearrangement uses TRBV7-9 and TRBJ2-7; maybe TRBD1 (6 bases). CDR1 is SEHNR, CDR2 FQNEAQ, per germline (reference sequence). This CDR3 has 12 amino acids. V was pared by 5 bases and J by 2 bases, with 7 bases between.

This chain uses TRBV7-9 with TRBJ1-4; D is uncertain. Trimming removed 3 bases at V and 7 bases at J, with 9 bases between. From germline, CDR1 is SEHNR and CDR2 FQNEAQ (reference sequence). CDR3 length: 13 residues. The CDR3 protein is CASSFRESEKLFF. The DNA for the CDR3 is TGTGCCAGCAGCTTCCGGGAGTCTGAAAAACTGTTTTTT.

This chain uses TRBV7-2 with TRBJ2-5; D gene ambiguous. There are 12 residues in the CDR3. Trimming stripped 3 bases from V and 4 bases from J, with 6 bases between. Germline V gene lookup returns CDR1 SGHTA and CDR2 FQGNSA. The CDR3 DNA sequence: TGTGCCAGCAGCTTCGGGCCAGAGACCCAGTACTTC. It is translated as CASSFGPETQYF.

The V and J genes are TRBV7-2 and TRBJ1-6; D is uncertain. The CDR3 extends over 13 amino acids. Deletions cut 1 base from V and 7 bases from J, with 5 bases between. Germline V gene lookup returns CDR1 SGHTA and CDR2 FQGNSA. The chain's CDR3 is CASSLVTNSPLHF. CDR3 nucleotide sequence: TGTGCCAGCAGCTTAGTAACGAATTCACCCCTCCACTTT.

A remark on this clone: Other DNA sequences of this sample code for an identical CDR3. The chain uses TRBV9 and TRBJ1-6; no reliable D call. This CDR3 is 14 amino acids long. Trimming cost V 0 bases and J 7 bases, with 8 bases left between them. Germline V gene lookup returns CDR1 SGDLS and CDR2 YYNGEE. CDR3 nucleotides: TGTGCCAGCAGCGTAGCCGGGAGGAATTCACCCCTCCACTTT. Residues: CASSVAGRNSPLHF.

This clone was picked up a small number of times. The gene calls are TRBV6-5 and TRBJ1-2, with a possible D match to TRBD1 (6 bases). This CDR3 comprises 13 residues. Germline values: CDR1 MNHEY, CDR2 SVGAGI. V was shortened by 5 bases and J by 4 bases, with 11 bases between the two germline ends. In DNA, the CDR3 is TGTGCCAGCAGTCTAAAACAGGGCTATGGCTACACCTTC. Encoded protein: CASSLKQGYGYTF.

CDR3 nucleotide sequence: TGTGCCAGCAGTGAGGGACAGGGAAGGAATTCACCCCTCCACTTT. It is translated as CASSEGQGRNSPLHF. V usage is TRBV2 and J usage is TRBJ1-6; TRBD1 agrees at 9 bases. In germline, CDR1 is SNHLY, CDR2 FYNNEI. The CDR3 sequence is 15 residues long. Germline trimming cut 3 bases from V and 7 bases from J; bases unmatched to any gene: 4. The whole variable domain, remainder taken from reference TRBV2 and TRBJ1-6, is EPEVTQTPSHQVTQMGQEVILRCVPISNHLYFYWYRQILGQKVEFLVSFYNNEISEKSEIFDDQFSVERPDGSNFTLKIRSTKLEDSAMYFCASSEGQGRNSPLHFGNGTRLTVT.

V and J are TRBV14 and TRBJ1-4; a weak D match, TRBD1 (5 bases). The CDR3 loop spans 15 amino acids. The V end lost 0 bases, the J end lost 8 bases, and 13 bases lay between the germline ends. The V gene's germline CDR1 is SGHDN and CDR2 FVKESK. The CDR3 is CASSQETTRGEKLFF. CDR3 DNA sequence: TGTGCCAGCAGCCAAGAAACAACTCGGGGCGAAAAACTGTTTTTT. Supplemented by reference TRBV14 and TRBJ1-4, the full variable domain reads EAGVTQFPSHSVIEKGQTVTLRCDPISGHDNLYWYRRVMGKEIKFLLHFVKESKQDESGMPNNRFLAERTGGTYSTLKVQPAELEDSGVYFCASSQETTRGEKLFFGSGTQLSVL.

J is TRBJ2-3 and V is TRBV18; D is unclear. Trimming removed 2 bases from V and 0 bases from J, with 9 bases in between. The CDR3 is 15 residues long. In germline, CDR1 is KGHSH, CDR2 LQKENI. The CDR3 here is CASSPGLTSTDTQYF. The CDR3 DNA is TGTGCCAGCTCACCAGGGCTGACTAGCACAGATACGCAGTATTTT.

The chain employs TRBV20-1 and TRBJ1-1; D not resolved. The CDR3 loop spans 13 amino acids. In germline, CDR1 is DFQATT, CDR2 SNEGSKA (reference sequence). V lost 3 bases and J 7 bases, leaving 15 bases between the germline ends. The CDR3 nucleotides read TGCAGTGCTAGTGGAGGGTCGATGGGTGAAGCTTTCTTT. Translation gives CSASGGSMGEAFF.

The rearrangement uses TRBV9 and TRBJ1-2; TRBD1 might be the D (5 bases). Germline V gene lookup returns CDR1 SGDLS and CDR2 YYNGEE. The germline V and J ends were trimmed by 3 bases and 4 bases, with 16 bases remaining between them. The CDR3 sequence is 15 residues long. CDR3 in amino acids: CASSAGPPTPYGYTF. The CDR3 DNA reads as TGTGCCAGCAGCGCGGGACCACCCACCCCCTATGGCTACACCTTC.

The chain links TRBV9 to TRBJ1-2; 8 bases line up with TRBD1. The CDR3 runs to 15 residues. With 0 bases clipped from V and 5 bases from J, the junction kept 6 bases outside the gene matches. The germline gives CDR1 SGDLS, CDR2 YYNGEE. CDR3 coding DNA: TGTGCCAGCAGCGTAGAGGGCAGGGGGCTGTATGGCTACACCTTC. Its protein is CASSVEGRGLYGYTF.

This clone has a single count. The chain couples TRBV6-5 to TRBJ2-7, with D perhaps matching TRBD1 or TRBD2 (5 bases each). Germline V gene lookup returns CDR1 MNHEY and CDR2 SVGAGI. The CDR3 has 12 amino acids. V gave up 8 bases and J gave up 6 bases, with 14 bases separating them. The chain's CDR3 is CASVEGWGEQYF. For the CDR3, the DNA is TGTGCCAGCGTCGAGGGGTGGGGCGAGCAGTACTTC.

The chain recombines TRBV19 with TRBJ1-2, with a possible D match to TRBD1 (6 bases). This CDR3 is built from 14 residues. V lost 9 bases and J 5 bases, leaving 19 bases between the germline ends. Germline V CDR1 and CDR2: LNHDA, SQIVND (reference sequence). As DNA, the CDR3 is TGTGCCAGCGAAAACAGGGCCACCCTGTATGGCTACACCTTC. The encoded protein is CASENRATLYGYTF.

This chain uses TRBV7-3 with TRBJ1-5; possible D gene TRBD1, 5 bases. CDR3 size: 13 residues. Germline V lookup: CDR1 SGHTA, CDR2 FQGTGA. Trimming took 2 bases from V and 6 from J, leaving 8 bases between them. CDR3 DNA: TGTGCCAGCAGCTTAGAGAGGGGTCAGCCCCAGCATTTT. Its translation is CASSLERGQPQHF.

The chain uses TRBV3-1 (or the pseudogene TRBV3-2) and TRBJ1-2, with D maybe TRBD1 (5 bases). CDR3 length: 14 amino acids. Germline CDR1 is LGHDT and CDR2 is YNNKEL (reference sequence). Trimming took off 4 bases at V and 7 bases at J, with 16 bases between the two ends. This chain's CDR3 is CASSLLTGTAGYTF. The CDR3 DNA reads TGTGCCAGCAGCCTTCTCACTGGGACGGCTGGCTACACCTTC.

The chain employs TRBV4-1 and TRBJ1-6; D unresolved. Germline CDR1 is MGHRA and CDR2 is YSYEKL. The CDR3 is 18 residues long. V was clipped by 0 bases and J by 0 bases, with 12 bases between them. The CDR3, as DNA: TGCGCCAGCAGCCAAGATGTTAGACTGAGCTCCTATAATTCACCCCTCCACTTT. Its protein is CASSQDVRLSSYNSPLHF.

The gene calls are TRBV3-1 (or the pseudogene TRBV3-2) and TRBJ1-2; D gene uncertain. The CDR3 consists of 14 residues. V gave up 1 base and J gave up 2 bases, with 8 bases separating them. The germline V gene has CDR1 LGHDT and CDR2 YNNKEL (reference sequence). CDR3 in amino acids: CASSQADGNYGYTF. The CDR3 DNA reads TGTGCCAGCAGCCAAGCGGACGGGAACTATGGCTACACCTTC.

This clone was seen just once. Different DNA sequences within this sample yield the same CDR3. CDR3 bases: TGTGCCTGGAGTGTGGAAAGCAATCAGCCCCAGCATTTT. Its translation is CAWSVESNQPQHF. The chain recombines TRBV30 with TRBJ1-5; no reliable D call. The V end was cut by 0 bases, the J end by 1 base, with 4 bases between. Looked up from germline, CDR1 is GTSNPN and CDR2 is SVGIG (reference sequence). The CDR3 contains 13 residues. Together with reference TRBV30 and TRBJ1-5, the CDR3 gives the full variable domain: SQTIHQWPATLVQPVGSPLSLECTVEGTSNPNLYWYRQAAGRGLQLLFYSVGIGQISSEVPQNLSASRPQDRQFILSSKKLLLSDSGFYLCAWSVESNQPQHFGDGTRLSIL.

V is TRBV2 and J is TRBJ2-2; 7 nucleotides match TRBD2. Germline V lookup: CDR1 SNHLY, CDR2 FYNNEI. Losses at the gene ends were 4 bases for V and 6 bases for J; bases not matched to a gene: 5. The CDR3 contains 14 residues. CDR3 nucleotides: TGTGCCAGCAGTGGACTAGCTACGGCCGGGGAGCTGTTTTTT. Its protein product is CASSGLATAGELFF.

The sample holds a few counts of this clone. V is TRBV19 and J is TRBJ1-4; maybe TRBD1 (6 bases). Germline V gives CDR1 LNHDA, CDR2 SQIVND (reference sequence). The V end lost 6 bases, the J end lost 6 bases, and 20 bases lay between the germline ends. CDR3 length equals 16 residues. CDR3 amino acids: CASSLKTGSGDEKLFF. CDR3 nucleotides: TGTGCCAGTAGCCTTAAAACAGGGTCTGGAGATGAAAAACTGTTTTTT.

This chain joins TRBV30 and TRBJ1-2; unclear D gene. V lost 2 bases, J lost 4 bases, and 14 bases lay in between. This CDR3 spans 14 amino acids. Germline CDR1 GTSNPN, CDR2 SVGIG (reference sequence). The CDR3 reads CAWSYDMSGYGYTF. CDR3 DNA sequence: TGTGCCTGGAGTTACGACATGTCGGGCTATGGCTACACCTTC.

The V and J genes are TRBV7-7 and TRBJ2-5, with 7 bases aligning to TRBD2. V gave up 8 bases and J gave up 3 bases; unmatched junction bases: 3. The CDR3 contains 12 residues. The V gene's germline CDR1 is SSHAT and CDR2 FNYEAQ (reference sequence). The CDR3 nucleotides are TGTGCCAGCGGTGGGAGGGAAGAGACCCAGTACTTC. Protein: CASGGREETQYF.

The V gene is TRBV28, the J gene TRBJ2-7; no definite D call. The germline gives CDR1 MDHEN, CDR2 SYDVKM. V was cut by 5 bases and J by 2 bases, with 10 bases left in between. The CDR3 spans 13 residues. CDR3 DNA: TGTGCCAGCAGTCTAACAGTTCCCTACGAGCAGTACTTC. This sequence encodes CASSLTVPYEQYF.

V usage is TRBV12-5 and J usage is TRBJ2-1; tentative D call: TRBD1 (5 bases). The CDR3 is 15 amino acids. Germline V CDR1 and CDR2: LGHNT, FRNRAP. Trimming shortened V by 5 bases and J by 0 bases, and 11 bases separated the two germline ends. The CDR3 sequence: CASGQGVPSYNEQFF. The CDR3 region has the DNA TGTGCTAGTGGTCAAGGGGTCCCCTCCTACAATGAGCAGTTCTTC.

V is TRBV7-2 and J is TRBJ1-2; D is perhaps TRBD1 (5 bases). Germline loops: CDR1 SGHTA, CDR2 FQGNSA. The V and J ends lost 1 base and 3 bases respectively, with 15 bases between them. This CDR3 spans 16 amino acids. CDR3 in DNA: TGTGCCAGCAGCTTAGGACCCCAGGGAGGGGACTATGGCTACACCTTC. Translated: CASSLGPQGGDYGYTF.

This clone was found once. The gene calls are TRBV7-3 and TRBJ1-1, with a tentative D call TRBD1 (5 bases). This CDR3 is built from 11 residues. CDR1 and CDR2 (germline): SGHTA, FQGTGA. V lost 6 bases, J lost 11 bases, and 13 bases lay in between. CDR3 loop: CASSPGTWAFF. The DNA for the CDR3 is TGTGCCAGCAGTCCCGGGACGTGGGCTTTCTTT.